The 17 T cell receptor beta chains reported below all come from one sample, sequenced in a study of response to subunit inactivated influenza vaccine. TCRdb reanalysed the RT-PCR reads using MiXCR and keeps one entry per CDR3 protein. Of about 540,000 distinct CDR3 sequences in the sample, 20% to 25% were seen once. These data were likewise used in another study, on T cells expressing NK-cell markers. That report notes: cDNA encoding TCR beta was synthesized via 5'RACE template switching incorporating UMIs.

Specimen: CD4+ T cells sorted from PBMCs, collected roughly 12 days after vaccination. These receptors were collected from a man over 45 who received an inactivated influenza vaccine.

The chain carries TRBV28 and TRBJ2-4, with D unresolved. Germline CDR1 and CDR2: MDHEN and SYDVKM. The CDR3 loop spans 19 amino acids. Trimming pared 2 bases from V and 0 bases from J, leaving 20 bases between. For the CDR3, the DNA is TGTGCCAGCAGTTTACTCCCTCTTAGTAAGCCTCTAGCCAAAAACATTCAGTACTTC. Encoded protein: CASSLLPLSKPLAKNIQYF. Variable domain in full (rest from reference TRBV28 and TRBJ2-4): DVKVTQSSRYLVKRTGEKVFLECVQDMDHENMFWYRQDPGLGLRLIYFSYDVKMKEKGDIPEGYSVSREKKERFSLILESASTNQTSMYLCASSLLPLSKPLAKNIQYFGAGTRLSVL.

The V and J genes are TRBV6-2 or TRBV6-3 and TRBJ2-2; TRBD2 aligns across 8 bases. The germline gives CDR1 MNHEY, CDR2 SVGEGT. The CDR3 contains 15 residues. The ends lost 5 bases at V and 0 bases at J; junction bases unmatched: 2. Written as DNA, the CDR3 is TGTGCCAGCAGTCCCGGGGGGGCGAACACCGGGGAGCTGTTTTTT. Translation gives CASSPGGANTGELFF.

The V call is TRBV28, the J call TRBJ2-1; D might be TRBD1 (6 bases). The V end was cut by 5 bases, the J end by 3 bases, with 11 bases between. CDR3 length: 14 residues. Germline CDR1 is MDHEN and CDR2 is SYDVKM. The CDR3 nucleotides read TGTGCCAGCAGTCCGGACAGAGACTACAATGAGCAGTTCTTC. Its protein is CASSPDRDYNEQFF. The full variable domain, rest sourced from reference TRBV28 and TRBJ2-1, is DVKVTQSSRYLVKRTGEKVFLECVQDMDHENMFWYRQDPGLGLRLIYFSYDVKMKEKGDIPEGYSVSREKKERFSLILESASTNQTSMYLCASSPDRDYNEQFFGPGTRLTVL.

The rearrangement joins TRBV2 to TRBJ1-1; D is unresolved. The germline CDR1 and CDR2 sequences are SNHLY and FYNNEI. V lost 8 bases, J lost 1 base, and 11 bases lay in between. The CDR3 has 13 residues. CDR3 in amino acids: CASHRVWNTEAFF. CDR3 bases: TGTGCCAGCCATCGGGTATGGAACACTGAAGCTTTCTTT.

This clonotype was detected only a few times. This chain links TRBV29-1 with TRBJ1-1; D is ambiguous. V gave up 7 bases and J gave up 0 bases, with 12 bases separating them. This CDR3 region has 13 residues. Germline lookup yields CDR1 SQVTM and CDR2 ANQGSEA. The CDR3 is CSANLHMNTEAFF. The CDR3 DNA sequence: TGCAGCGCCAACCTACACATGAACACTGAAGCTTTCTTT. The full variable domain, its missing parts supplied by reference TRBV29-1 and TRBJ1-1, is SAVISQKPSRDICQRGTSLTIQCQVDSQVTMMFWYRQQPGQSLTLIATANQGSEATYESGFVIDKFPISRPNLTFSTLTVSNMSPEDSSIYLCSANLHMNTEAFFGQGTRLTVV.

The chain joins TRBV5-6 to TRBJ2-1; 14 bases map to TRBD2. Looked up from germline, CDR1 is SGHDT and CDR2 is YYEEEE. V lost 4 bases and J lost 5; bases outside the gene matches: 5. This CDR3 spans 16 amino acids. The CDR3, as DNA: TGTGCCAGCAGCAACCCGGGACTAGCGGGAGACAATGAGCAGTTCTTC. Translating gives CASSNPGLAGDNEQFF.

This clonotype has more than one count but fewer than ten. The junction shows a germline mismatch at one end, possibly a read error. The V call is TRBV6-5, the J call TRBJ2-2, with 9 bases aligning to TRBD1. Per the germline V gene, CDR1 is MNHEY and CDR2 is SVGAGI. This CDR3 comprises 17 residues. The CDR3 spells CASSYFTGGANAGELFF. The CDR3, as DNA: TGTGCCAGCAGTTACTTTACAGGGGGCGCGAACGCCGGGGAGCTGTTTTTT.

The V gene is TRBV15, the J gene TRBJ2-2; no clear D. The CDR3 extends over 14 amino acids. The germline gives CDR1 LNHNV, CDR2 YYDKDF (reference sequence). The ends were cut back, 0 bases at V and 3 bases at J, with 5 bases in the middle. CDR3 coding DNA: TGTGCCACCAGCAGAGAAGCTGACACCGGGGAGCTGTTTTTT. Protein: CATSREADTGELFF.

The table lists this clonotype with a few counts. This chain connects TRBV6-6 to TRBJ2-3; D possibly uses TRBD1 or TRBD2 (7 bases each). Between the trimmed V and J ends, which lost 6 bases and 8 bases, there was a span of 12 bases. The germline V gene has CDR1 MNHNY and CDR2 SVGAGI (reference sequence). This CDR3 comprises 12 residues. CDR3 DNA: TGTGCCAGCAGCCCCAGGGGGGGTACGCAGTATTTT. It is translated as CASSPRGGTQYF.

The chain links TRBV5-1 to TRBJ2-1; 9 bases fit TRBD2. The germline V gene has CDR1 SGHRS and CDR2 YFSETQ. Trimming removed 0 bases from V and 4 bases from J; junction bases left unmatched: 8. This CDR3 is built from 17 residues. The CDR3: CASSLGGSGSGYNEQFF. The CDR3 coding sequence is TGCGCCAGCAGCTTGGGTGGTAGCGGGAGTGGTTACAATGAGCAGTTCTTC. The whole variable domain, remainder taken from reference TRBV5-1 and TRBJ2-1, is KAGVTQTPRYLIKTRGQQVTLSCSPISGHRSVSWYQQTPGQGLQFLFEYFSETQRNKGNFPGRFSGRQFSNSRSEMNVSTLELGDSALYLCASSLGGSGSGYNEQFFGPGTRLTVL.

This clonotype was observed a few times. The CDR3 sequence is CASSKAPPGLQETQYF. Written as DNA, the CDR3 is TGTGCCAGCAGCAAAGCCCCCCCAGGGCTCCAAGAGACCCAGTACTTC. The chain is built from TRBV21-1 and TRBJ2-5; the DNA was not compared with TRBD1, the D call given in the table. TRBV21-1 is described as a pseudogene. This CDR3 spans 16 amino acids.

In its sample, this clonotype was seen many times. The chain combines TRBV5-6 with TRBJ2-3; D is uncertain. CDR1 SGHDT and CDR2 YYEEEE come from the germline V gene. V was shortened by 0 bases and J by 2 bases, with 10 bases between the two germline ends. The CDR3 is 15 residues long. The CDR3 nucleotides are TGTGCCAGCAGCTTGGCCGGGCTTTACACAGATACGCAGTATTTT. This gives the protein CASSLAGLYTDTQYF. Drawing the rest from reference TRBV5-6 and TRBJ2-3, the complete variable domain is DAGVTQSPTHLIKTRGQQVTLRCSPKSGHDTVSWYQQALGQGPQFIFQYYEEEERQRGNFPDRFSGHQFPNYSSELNVNALLLGDSALYLCASSLAGLYTDTQYFGPGTRLTVL.

This clonotype appeared a few times. The chain links TRBV12-3 or TRBV12-4 to TRBJ1-5, with 8 bases that match TRBD1. After removal of 3 bases from V and 3 bases from J, the junction contained 7 bases not matched to a gene. The CDR3 covers 16 residues. The CDR3 is CASSLDRAILNQPQHF. CDR3 in DNA: TGTGCCAGCAGTTTGGACAGGGCGATACTCAATCAGCCCCAGCATTTT.

This clonotype was counted only a few times. CDR3 sequence: CASSLSPMGPKQETQYF. The DNA for the CDR3 is TGTGCCAGCAGTTTATCCCCGATGGGGCCCAAGCAAGAGACCCAGTACTTC. The chain uses TRBV12-3 or TRBV12-4 and TRBJ2-5, with D maybe TRBD1 (5 bases). Trimming removed 2 bases from V and 2 bases from J, with 18 bases in between. CDR3 length equals 17 residues.

The V and J genes are TRBV3-1 and TRBJ2-2, with D maybe TRBD2 (5 bases). In germline, CDR1 is LGHDT, CDR2 YNNKEL (reference sequence). CDR3 length equals 14 residues. The germline V and J ends were trimmed by 3 bases and 4 bases, with 9 bases remaining between them. For the CDR3, the DNA is TGTGCCAGCAGCCAGGGGAGTACCACCGGGGAGCTGTTTTTT. Translation: CASSQGSTTGELFF.

V usage is TRBV7-9 and J usage is TRBJ2-3, with D perhaps matching TRBD1 or TRBD2 (5 bases each). The germline gives CDR1 SEHNR, CDR2 FQNEAQ (reference sequence). Trimming took 2 bases from V and 2 from J, leaving 11 bases between them. This CDR3 has 15 residues. CDR3 loop: CASSLSWGYTDTQYF. The CDR3 region has the DNA TGTGCCAGCAGCTTATCTTGGGGGTACACAGATACGCAGTATTTT.

Comments on this clonotype: At one of its ends the junction is not consistent with the germline gene, which may arise from a read error. This rearrangement joins TRBV4-3 to TRBJ1-5, with D perhaps matching TRBD1 (6 bases). Germline CDR1 is LGHNA and CDR2 is YSLEER. The CDR3 runs to 15 residues. CDR3 coding DNA: TGCGCCAGCAGCCAAGACGGACAGAGGAATCGGCCCCAGCATTTT. Protein: CASSQDGQRNRPQHF.